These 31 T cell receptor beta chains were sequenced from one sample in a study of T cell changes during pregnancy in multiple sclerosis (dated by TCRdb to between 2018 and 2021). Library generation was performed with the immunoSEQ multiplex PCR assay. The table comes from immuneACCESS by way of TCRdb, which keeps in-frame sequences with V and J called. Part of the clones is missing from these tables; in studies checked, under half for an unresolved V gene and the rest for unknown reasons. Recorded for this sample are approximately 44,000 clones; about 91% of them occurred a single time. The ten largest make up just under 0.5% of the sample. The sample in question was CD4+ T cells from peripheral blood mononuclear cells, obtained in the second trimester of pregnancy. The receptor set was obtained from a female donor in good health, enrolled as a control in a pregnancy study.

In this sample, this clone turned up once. CDR3 region: CASKASGNTIYF. CDR3 sequence (DNA): TGTGCCAGTAAAGCCTCTGGAAACACCATATATTTT. This sequence joins TRBV19 and TRBJ1-3; no reliable D call. This CDR3 is 12 amino acids long. The germline gives CDR1 LNHDA, CDR2 SQIVND (reference sequence). Between the trimmed V and J ends, which lost 7 bases and 0 bases, there was a span of 4 bases.

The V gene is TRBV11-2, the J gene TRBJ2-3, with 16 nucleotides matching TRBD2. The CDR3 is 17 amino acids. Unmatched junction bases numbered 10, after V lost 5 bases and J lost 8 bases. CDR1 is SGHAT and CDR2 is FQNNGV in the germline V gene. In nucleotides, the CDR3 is TGTGCCAGCAGCCCGACGGGACTAGCGGGAGGGCGAGGTACGCAGTATTTT. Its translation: CASSPTGLAGGRGTQYF.

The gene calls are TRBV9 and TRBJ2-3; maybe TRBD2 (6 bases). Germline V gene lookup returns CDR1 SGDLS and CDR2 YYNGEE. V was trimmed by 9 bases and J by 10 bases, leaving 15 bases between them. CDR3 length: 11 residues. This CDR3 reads CATGMGGAQYF. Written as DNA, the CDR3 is TGTGCCACAGGGATGGGAGGTGCGCAGTATTTT.

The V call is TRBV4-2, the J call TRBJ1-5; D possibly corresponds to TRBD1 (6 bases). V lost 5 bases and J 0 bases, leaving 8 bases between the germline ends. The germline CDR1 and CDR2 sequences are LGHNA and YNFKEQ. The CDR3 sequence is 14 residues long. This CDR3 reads CASSETGSNQPQHF. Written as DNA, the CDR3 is TGTGCCAGCAGCGAGACAGGTAGCAATCAGCCCCAGCATTTT.

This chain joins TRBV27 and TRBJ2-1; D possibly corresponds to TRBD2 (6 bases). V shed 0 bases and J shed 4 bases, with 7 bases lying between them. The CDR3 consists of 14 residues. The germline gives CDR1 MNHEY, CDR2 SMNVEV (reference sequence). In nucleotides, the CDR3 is TGTGCCAGCAGTTTATCAGCGGGTTACAATGAGCAGTTCTTC. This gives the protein CASSLSAGYNEQFF.

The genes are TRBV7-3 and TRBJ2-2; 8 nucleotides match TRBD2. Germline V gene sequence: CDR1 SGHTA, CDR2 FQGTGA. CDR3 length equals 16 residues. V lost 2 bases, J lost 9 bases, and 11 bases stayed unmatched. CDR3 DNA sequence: TGTGCCAGCAGCTTAGCTCAGCGGGAGCCCTCGAGGGAGCTGTTTTTT. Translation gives CASSLAQREPSRELFF. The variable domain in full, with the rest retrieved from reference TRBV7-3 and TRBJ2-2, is GAGVSQTPSNKVTEKGKYVELRCDPISGHTALYWYRQSLGQGPEFLIYFQGTGAADDSGLPNDRFFAVRPEGSVSTLKIQRTERGDSAVYLCASSLAQREPSRELFFGEGSRLTVL.

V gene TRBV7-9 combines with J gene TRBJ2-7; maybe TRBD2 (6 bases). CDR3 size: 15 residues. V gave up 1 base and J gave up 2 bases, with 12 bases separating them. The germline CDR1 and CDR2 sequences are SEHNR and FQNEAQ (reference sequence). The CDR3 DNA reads TGTGCCAGCAGCTTAGGGTCTAGCGTCCCCTACGAGCAGTACTTC. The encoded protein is CASSLGSSVPYEQYF.

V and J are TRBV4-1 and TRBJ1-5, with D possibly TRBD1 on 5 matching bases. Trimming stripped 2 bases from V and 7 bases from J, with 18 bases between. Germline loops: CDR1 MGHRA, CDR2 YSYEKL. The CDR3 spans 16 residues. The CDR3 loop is CASSQSQGLITQPQHF. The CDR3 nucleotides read TGCGCCAGCAGCCAAAGTCAGGGCCTCATCACGCAGCCCCAGCATTTT.

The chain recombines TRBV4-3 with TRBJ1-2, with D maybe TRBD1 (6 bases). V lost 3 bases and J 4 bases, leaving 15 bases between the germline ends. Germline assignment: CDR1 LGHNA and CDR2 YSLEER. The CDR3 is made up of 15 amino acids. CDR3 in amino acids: CASSHLGQGIYGYTF. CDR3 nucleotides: TGCGCCAGCAGCCACCTAGGGCAGGGGATCTATGGCTACACCTTC.

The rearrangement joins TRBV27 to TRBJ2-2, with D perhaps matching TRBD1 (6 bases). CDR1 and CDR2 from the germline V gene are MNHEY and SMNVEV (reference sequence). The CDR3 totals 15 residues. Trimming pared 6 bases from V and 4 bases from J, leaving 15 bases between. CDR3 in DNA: TGTGCCAGCAGCTCGATTGGGGGCTCCACCGGGGAGCTGTTTTTT. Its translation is CASSSIGGSTGELFF.

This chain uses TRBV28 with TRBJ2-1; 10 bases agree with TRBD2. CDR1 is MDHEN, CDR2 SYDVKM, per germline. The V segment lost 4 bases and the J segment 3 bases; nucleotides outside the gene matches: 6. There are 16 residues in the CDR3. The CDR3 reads CASSSIAGGFYNEQFF. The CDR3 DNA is TGTGCCAGCAGTTCCATAGCGGGAGGCTTCTACAATGAGCAGTTCTTC.

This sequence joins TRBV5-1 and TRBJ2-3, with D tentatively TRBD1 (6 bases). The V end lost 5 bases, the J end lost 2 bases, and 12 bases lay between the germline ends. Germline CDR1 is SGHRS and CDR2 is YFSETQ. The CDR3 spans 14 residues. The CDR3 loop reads CASRAGQTTDTQYF. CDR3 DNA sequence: TGCGCCAGCAGAGCTGGACAGACCACAGATACGCAGTATTTT.

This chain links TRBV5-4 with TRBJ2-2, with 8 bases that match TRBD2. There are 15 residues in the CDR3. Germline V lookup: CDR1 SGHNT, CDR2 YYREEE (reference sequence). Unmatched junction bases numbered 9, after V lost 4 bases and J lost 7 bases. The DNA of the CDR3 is TGTGCCAGCAGCCCTCCGGGACTAGGGGTCGGGGAGCTGTTTTTT. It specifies CASSPPGLGVGELFF.

DNA for the CDR3: TGTGCCAGCACCCCAGGACAGACGGGAAACACCATATATTTT. As protein: CASTPGQTGNTIYF. The chain recombines TRBV7-9 with TRBJ1-3, with TRBD1 as a possible D gene (6 bases). The CDR3 covers 14 residues. Germline V gene lookup returns CDR1 SEHNR and CDR2 FQNEAQ (reference sequence). V was shortened by 7 bases and J by 4 bases, with 14 bases between the two germline ends.

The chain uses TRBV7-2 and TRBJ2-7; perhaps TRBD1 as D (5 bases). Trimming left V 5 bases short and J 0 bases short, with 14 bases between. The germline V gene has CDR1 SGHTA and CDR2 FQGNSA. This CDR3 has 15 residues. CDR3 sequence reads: CASSTRVSPSYEQYF. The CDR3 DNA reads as TGTGCCAGCAGCACCAGGGTTTCTCCCTCCTACGAGCAGTACTTC.

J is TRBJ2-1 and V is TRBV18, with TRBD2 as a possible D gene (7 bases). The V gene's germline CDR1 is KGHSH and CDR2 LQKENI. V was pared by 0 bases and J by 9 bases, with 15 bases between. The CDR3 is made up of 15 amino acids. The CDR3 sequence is CASSPPGGPGREQFF. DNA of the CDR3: TGTGCCAGCTCACCACCCGGGGGGCCTGGCCGTGAGCAGTTCTTC.

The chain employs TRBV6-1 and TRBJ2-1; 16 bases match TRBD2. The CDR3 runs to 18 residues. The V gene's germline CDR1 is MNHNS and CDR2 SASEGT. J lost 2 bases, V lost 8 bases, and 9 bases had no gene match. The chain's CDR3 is CASRGGTSGREAYNEQFF. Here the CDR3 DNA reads TGTGCCAGCCGTGGGGGGACTAGCGGGAGGGAGGCCTACAATGAGCAGTTCTTC.

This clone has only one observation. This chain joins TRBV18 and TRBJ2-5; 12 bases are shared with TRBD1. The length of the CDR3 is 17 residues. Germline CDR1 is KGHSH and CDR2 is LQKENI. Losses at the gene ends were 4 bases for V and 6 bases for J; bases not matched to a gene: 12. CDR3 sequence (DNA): TGTGCCAGCTCACGGGGACAGGGGGCCGGGAGTCAAAAGACCCAGTACTTC. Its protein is CASSRGQGAGSQKTQYF.

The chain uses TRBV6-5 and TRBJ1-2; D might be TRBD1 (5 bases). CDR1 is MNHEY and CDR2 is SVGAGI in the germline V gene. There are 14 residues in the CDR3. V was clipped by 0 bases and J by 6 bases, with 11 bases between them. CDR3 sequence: CASSYSQGRDGYTF. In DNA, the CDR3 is TGTGCCAGCAGTTACTCTCAGGGAAGAGATGGCTACACCTTC.

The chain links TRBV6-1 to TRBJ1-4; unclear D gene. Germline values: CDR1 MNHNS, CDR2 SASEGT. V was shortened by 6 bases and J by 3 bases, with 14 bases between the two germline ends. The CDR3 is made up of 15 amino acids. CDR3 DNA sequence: TGTGCCAGCAGCCGAGCCCACAGTTCTAATGAAAAACTGTTTTTT. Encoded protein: CASSRAHSSNEKLFF.

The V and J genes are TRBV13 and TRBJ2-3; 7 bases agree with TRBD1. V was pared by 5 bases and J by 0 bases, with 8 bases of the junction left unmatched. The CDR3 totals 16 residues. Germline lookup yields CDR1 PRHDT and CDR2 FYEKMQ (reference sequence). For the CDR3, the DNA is TGTGCCAGCAGCGACACCGGGACAGCTAGCACAGATACGCAGTATTTT. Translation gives CASSDTGTASTDTQYF.

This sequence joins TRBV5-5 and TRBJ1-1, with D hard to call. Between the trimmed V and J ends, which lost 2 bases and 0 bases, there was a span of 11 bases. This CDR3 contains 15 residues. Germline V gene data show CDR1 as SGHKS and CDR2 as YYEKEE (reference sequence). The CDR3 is CASSFDRHLNTEAFF. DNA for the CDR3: TGTGCCAGCAGCTTTGATCGACACCTGAACACTGAAGCTTTCTTT.

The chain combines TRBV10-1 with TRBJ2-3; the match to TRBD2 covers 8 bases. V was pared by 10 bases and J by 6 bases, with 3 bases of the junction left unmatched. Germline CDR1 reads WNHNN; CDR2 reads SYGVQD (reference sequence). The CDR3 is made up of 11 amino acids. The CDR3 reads CATLAADTQYF. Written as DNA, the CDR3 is TGCGCCACACTAGCGGCCGATACGCAGTATTTT.

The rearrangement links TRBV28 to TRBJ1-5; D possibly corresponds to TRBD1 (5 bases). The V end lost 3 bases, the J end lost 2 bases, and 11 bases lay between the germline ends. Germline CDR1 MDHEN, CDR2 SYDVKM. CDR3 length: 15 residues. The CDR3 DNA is TGTGCCAGCAGTTTTATGGGGGGAGGCAATCAGCCCCAGCATTTT. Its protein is CASSFMGGGNQPQHF.

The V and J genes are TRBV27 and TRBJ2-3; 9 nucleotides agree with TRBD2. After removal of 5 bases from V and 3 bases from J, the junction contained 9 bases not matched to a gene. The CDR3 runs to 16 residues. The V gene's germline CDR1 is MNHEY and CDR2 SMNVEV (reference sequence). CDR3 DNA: TGTGCCAGCAGTCCGCAGCCTAGCGGGGCGACAGATACGCAGTATTTT. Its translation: CASSPQPSGATDTQYF.

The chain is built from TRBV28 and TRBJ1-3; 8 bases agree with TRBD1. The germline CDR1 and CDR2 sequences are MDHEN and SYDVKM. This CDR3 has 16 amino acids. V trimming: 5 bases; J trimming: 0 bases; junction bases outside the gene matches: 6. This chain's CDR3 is CASSPGQGGSGNTIYF. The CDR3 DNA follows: TGTGCCAGCAGTCCCGGACAGGGAGGCTCTGGAAACACCATATATTTT. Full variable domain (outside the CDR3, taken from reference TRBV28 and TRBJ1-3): DVKVTQSSRYLVKRTGEKVFLECVQDMDHENMFWYRQDPGLGLRLIYFSYDVKMKEKGDIPEGYSVSREKKERFSLILESASTNQTSMYLCASSPGQGGSGNTIYFGEGSWLTVV.

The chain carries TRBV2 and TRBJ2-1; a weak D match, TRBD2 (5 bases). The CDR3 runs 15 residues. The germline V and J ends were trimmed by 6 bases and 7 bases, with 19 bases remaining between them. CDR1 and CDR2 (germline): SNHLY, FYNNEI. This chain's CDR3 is CASSERVVPGNEQFF. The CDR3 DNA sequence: TGTGCCAGCAGCGAGAGGGTGGTCCCTGGTAATGAGCAGTTCTTC. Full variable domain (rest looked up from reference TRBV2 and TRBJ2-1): EPEVTQTPSHQVTQMGQEVILRCVPISNHLYFYWYRQILGQKVEFLVSFYNNEISEKSEIFDDQFSVERPDGSNFTLKIRSTKLEDSAMYFCASSERVVPGNEQFFGPGTRLTVL.

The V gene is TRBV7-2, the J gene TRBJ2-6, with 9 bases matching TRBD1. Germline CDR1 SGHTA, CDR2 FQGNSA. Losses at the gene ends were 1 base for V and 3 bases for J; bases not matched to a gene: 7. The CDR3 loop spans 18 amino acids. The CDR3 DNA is TGTGCCAGCAGCTTAGAGCCACAGGGGGCCGTTGGGGCCAACGTCCTGACTTTC. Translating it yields CASSLEPQGAVGANVLTF. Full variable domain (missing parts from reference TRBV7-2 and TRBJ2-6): GAGVSQSPSNKVTEKGKDVELRCDPISGHTALYWYRQSLGQGLEFLIYFQGNSAPDKSGLPSDRFSAERTGGSVSTLTIQRTQQEDSAVYLCASSLEPQGAVGANVLTFGAGSRLTVL.

The CDR3: CASSSTGVSNTGELFF. In nucleotides, the CDR3 is TGTGCCAGCAGCTCCACAGGGGTATCAAACACCGGGGAGCTGTTTTTT. The V gene is TRBV5-6, the J gene TRBJ2-2, with 7 nucleotides matching TRBD1. The CDR3 is 16 amino acids. The J segment lost 2 bases and the V segment lost 3 bases, leaving 7 bases of the junction unmatched. CDR1 SGHDT and CDR2 YYEEEE come from the germline V gene.

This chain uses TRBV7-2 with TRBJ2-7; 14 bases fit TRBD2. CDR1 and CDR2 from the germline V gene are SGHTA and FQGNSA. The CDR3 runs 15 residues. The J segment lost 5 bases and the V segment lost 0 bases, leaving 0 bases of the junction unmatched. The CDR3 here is CASSLAGLAGDEQYF. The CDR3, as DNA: TGTGCCAGCAGCTTAGCGGGACTAGCGGGAGACGAGCAGTACTTC.

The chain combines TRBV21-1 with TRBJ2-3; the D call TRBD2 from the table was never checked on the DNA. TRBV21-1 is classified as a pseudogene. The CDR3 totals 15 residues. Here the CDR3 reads CASTRTSRDTDTQYF. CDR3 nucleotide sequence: TGTGCCAGCACCAGGACTAGCAGAGACACAGATACGCAGTATTTT.